This is a list of T cell receptor beta chains from one sample in a study of early T cells in non-severe SARS-CoV-2 infection. TCRdb ran MiXCR on the 5' RACE reads and lists one entry per CDR3 protein. The profile shows about 52,000 distinct CDR3 sequences, 8% to 10% of them singletons. Sequenced material: whole blood. The receptors come from an adult who was a healthcare worker with PCR-confirmed SARS-CoV-2 infection or an uninfected control (not recorded which). Both conserved end residues are part of each CDR3. A D gene is named only where the DNA matches it firmly. Where a row states a size, it is once, few, many or the class of an expanded clone; other rows omit it.

>few|TRBJ1-6|.|TRBV12-3/TRBV12-4
CASRVDGPNSPLHF
>.|TRBJ1-2|TRBD1|TRBV6-5
CASTDRGSNYGYTF
>few|TRBJ2-4|.|TRBV11-2
CASSVGLGEDIQYF
>many|TRBJ2-7|.|TRBV2
CASSEWHEQYF
>few|TRBJ2-3|TRBD2|TRBV7-3
CASSRGAGGPSHFTDTQYF
>many|TRBJ2-1|TRBD2|TRBV10-3
CATFPGTSKDEQFF
>few|TRBJ1-2|.|TRBV5-1
CASSVGDHGYTF
>few|TRBJ1-2|.|TRBV6-6
CASSRNRKNYGYTF
>.|TRBJ2-3|.|TRBV28
CASSLPQGLDTQYF
>.|TRBJ1-6|.|TRBV6-5
CASRVQGDNSPLHF
>many|TRBJ2-1|TRBD1|TRBV6-1
CANSEIFDRGTGLYNEQFF
>few|TRBJ2-3|.|TRBV7-9
CASSLLGGIPGTDTQYF
>.|TRBJ2-7|TRBD1|TRBV7-2
CASSFSGTGKKEQYF
>.|TRBJ1-1|TRBD1|TRBV6-5
CASKTGGLGEAFF
>.|TRBJ2-5|.|TRBV6-1
CASSEAWGQETQYF
>many|TRBJ2-7|TRBD1|TRBV5-4
CASSLYRDRGYEQYF
>many|TRBJ1-2|.|TRBV5-8
CASSFDSNYGYTF
>few|TRBJ2-7|TRBD1|TRBV28
CATLGQATYEQYF
>few|TRBJ2-7|.|TRBV6-5
CATSATGYEQYF
>few|TRBJ1-2|TRBD1|TRBV6-6
CATTTGVTYGYTF
>many|TRBJ2-7|.|TRBV12-3/TRBV12-4
CASSLGVREQYF
>few|TRBJ1-5|.|TRBV28
CASSFSTQYSNQPQHF
>many|TRBJ2-6|TRBD1|TRBV10-3
CAITGTGGAGANVLTF
>few|TRBJ1-2|.|TRBV7-9
CASSSSPGNLPNYGYTF
>many|TRBJ1-6|.|TRBV30
CAWSGRRTTLHF
>.|TRBJ2-4|.|TRBV15
CATSSGTIAKNIQYF
>few|TRBJ2-7|.|TRBV29-1
CSVLHQGSSYEQYF
>many|TRBJ1-6|TRBD1|TRBV28
CASSVTGRIGDF
>.|TRBJ2-7|.|TRBV6-2/TRBV6-3
CASSPLLEQYF
>.|TRBJ2-5|TRBD1|TRBV7-3
CASRSNRGETQYF
>few|TRBJ2-1|.|TRBV6-1
CASSENRGGEQFF
>many|TRBJ1-5|.|TRBV5-6
CASSAGWGMGNQPQHF
>.|TRBJ1-5|.|TRBV27
CASSIKNSNQPQHF
>.|TRBJ1-2|.|TRBV15
CATSRDPGGGYTF
>.|TRBJ2-7|TRBD1|TRBV6-2/TRBV6-3
CASSGRDRTLYEQYF
>.|TRBJ2-5|.|TRBV19
CASSIDERETQYF
>few|TRBJ1-6|TRBD1|TRBV2
CASSGDSNSPLHF
>many|TRBJ2-7|.|TRBV28
CASSQGSGEQYF
>few|TRBJ2-2|.|TRBV19
CASSMASAGELFF
>many|TRBJ2-2|.|TRBV5-1
CASTPVRGPKVTGELFF
>.|TRBJ2-7|.|TRBV7-6
CASSFSPLQGSSYEQYF
>few|TRBJ2-2|.|TRBV7-9
CASSSRTGELFF